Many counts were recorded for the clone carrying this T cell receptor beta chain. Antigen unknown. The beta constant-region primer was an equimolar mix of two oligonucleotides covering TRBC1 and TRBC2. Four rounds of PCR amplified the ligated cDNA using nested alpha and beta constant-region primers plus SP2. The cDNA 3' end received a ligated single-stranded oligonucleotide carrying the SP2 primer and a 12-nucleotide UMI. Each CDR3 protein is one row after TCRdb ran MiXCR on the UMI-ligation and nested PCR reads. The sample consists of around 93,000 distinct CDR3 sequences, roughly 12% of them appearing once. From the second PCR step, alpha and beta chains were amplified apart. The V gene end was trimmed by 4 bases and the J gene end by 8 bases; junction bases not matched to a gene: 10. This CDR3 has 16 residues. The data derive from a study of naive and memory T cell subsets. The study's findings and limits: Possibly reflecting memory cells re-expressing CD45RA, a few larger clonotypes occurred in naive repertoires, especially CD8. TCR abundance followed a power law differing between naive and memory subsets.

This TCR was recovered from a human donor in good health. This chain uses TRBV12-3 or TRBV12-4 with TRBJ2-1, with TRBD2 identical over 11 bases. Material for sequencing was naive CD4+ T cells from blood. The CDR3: CASSSHSPSGRYEQFF. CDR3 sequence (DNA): TGTGCCAGCAGTTCCCATTCGCCTAGCGGGAGGTATGAGCAGTTCTTC.